This TCR beta chain comes out of a study of shared clonotypes between healthy human individuals. Across the whole study: Participating donors consisted of two women and a few men aged 18 to 49. General study points: The study's rarefaction showed incomplete sorted-subset sequencing despite large depth. Roughly 4.6% of naive CD4 clonotypes were common to a handful of donors.

Assay: immunoSEQ multiplex PCR; the TCRdb copy retains only in-frame clones and omits some. The table shows around 580,000 clones, with roughly 98% occurring only once. The CDR3 runs 14 residues. The ends were cut back, 1 base at V and 1 base at J, with 8 bases in the middle. Germline-derived CDR1 and CDR2 are SGHAT and FQNNGV. Regarding this clone: Antigen unknown. This sample also contains other DNA sequences that code for the same CDR3.

CD8 cells classed as naive were CD45RO-negative and positively selected for CCR7, excluding terminally differentiated effector memory CD45RA+ cells. Sequencing was performed on naive CD8+ T cells sorted from blood. This TCR was recovered from a man aged 25-45 years in good health. V usage is TRBV11-2 and J usage is TRBJ2-7; D is tentatively TRBD1 or TRBD2 (5 bases each). CDR3: CASSLGGGSYEQYF. CDR3 DNA: TGTGCCAGCAGCTTAGGTGGGGGATCCTACGAGCAGTACTTC.